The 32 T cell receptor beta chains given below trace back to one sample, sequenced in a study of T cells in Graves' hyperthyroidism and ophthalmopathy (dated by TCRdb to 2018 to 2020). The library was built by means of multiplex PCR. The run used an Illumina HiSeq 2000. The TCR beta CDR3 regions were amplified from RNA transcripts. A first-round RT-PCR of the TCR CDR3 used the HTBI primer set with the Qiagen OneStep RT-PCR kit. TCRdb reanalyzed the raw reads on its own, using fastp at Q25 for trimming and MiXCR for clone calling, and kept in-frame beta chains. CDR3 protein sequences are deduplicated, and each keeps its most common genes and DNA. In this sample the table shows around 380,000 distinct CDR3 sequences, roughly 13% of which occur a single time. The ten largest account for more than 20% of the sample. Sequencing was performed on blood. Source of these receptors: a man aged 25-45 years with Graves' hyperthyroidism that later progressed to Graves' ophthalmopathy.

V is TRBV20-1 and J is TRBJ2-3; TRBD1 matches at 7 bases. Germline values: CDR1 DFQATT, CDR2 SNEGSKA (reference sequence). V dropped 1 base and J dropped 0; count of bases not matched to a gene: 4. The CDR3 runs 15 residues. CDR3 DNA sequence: TGCAGTGCTAGAGTCTGGGGACAGAGCACAGATACGCAGTATTTT. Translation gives CSARVWGQSTDTQYF.

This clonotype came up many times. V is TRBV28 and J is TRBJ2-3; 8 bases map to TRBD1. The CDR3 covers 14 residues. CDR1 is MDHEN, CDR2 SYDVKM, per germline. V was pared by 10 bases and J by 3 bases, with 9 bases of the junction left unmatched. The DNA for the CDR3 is TGTGCCACCACCACAGGGGGTATGACAGATACGCAGTATTTT. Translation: CATTTGGMTDTQYF.

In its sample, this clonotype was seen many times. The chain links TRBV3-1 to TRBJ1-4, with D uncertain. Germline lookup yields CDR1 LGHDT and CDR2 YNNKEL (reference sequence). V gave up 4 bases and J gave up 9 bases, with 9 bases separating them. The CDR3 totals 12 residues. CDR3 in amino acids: CASSRPKQKLFF. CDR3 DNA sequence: TGTGCCAGCAGCCGCCCTAAACAAAAACTGTTTTTT.

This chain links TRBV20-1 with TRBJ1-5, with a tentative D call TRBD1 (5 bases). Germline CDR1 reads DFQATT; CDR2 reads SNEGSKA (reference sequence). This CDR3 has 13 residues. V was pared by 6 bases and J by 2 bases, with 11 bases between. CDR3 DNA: TGCAGTGCCCATGGGGGGGGCAATCAGCCCCAGCATTTT. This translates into CSAHGGGNQPQHF.

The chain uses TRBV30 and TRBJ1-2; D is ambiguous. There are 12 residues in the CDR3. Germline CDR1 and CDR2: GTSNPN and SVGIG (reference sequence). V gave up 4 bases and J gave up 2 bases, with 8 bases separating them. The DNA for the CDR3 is TGTGCCTGGACGCCGACAAACTATGGCTACACCTTC. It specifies CAWTPTNYGYTF.

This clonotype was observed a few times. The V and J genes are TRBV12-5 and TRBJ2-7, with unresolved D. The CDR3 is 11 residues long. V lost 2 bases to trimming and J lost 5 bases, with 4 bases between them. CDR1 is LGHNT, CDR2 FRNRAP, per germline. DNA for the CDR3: TGTGCTAGTGGTTTGAGTCACGAGCAGTACTTC. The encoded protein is CASGLSHEQYF.

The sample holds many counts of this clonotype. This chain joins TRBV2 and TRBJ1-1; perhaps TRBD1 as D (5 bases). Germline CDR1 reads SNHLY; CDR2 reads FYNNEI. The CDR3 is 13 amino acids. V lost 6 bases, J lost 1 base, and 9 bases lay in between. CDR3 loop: CASRLGRNTEAFF. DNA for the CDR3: TGTGCCAGCAGGTTGGGGCGGAACACTGAAGCTTTCTTT.

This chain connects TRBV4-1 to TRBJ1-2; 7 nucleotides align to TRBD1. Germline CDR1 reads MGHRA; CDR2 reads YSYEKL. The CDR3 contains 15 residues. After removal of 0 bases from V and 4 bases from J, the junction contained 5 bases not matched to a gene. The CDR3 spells CASSQENRGSYGYTF. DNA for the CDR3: TGCGCCAGCAGCCAAGAAAACAGGGGAAGCTATGGCTACACCTTC.

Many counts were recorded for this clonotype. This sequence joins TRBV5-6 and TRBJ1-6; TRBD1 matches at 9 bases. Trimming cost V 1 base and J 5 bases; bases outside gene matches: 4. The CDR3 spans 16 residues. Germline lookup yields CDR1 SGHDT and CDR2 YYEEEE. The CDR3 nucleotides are TGTGCCAGCAGCTTGACCCGGGACAGGGATAATTCACCCCTCCACTTT. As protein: CASSLTRDRDNSPLHF.

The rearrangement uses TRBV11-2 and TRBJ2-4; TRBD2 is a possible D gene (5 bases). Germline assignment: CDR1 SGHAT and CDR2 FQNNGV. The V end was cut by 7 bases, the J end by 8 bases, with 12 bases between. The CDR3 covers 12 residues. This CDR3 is CASTWAGDIQYF. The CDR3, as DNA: TGTGCCAGCACCTGGGCGGGCGACATTCAGTACTTC.

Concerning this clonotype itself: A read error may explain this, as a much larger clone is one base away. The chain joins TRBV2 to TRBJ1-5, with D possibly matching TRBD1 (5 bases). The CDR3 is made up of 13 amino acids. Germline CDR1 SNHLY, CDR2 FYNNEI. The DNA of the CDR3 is TGTGCCGCAGGCCCTGACAGTAATCGGCCCCAGCATTTT. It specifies CAAGPDSNRPQHF.

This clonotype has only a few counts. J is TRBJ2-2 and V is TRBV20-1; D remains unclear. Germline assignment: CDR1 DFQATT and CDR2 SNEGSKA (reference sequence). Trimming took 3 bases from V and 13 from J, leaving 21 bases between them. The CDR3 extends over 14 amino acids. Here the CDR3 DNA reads TGCAGTGCTAGTGTTGCTTCAGGTGGTGCTCGGCTGTTTTTT. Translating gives CSASVASGGARLFF.

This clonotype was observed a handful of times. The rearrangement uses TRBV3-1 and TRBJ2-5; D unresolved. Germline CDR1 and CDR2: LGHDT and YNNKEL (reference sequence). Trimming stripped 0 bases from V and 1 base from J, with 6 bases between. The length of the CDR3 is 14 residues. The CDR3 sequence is CASSQDGVQETQYF. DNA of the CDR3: TGTGCCAGCAGCCAAGACGGCGTCCAAGAGACCCAGTACTTC.

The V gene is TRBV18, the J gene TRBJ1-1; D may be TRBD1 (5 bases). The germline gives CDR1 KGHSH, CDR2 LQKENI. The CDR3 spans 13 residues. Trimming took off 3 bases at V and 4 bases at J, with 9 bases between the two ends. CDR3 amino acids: CASSPRRGTEAFF. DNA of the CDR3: TGTGCCAGCTCACCTCGAAGGGGCACTGAAGCTTTCTTT. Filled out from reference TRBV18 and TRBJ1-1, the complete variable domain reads NAGVMQNPRHLVRRRGQEARLRCSPMKGHSHVYWYRQLPEEGLKFMVYLQKENIIDESGMPKERFSAEFPKEGPSILRIQQVVRGDSAAYFCASSPRRGTEAFFGQGTRLTVV.

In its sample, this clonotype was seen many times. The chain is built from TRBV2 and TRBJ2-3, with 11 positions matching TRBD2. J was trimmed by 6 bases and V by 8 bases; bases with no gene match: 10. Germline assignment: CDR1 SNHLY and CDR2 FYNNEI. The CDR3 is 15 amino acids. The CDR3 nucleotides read TGTGCCAGCTCCTTAGCGGGGGGGCCGGGGGATACGCAGTATTTT. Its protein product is CASSLAGGPGDTQYF.

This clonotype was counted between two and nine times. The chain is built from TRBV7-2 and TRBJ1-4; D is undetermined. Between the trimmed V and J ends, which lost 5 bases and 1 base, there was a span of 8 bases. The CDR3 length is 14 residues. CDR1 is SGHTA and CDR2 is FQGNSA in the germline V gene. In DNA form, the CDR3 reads TGTGCCAGCAGCCGTGGTGGAACTAATGAAAAACTGTTTTTT. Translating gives CASSRGGTNEKLFF.

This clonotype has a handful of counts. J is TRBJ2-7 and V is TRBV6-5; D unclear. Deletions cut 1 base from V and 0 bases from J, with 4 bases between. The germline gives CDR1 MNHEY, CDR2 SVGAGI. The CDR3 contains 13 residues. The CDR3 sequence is CASSYLRSYEQYF. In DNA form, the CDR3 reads TGTGCCAGCAGTTACTTACGCTCCTACGAGCAGTACTTC.

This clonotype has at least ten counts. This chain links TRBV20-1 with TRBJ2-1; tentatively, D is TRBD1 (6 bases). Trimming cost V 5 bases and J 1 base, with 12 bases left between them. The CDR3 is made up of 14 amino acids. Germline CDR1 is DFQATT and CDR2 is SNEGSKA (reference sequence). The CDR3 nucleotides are TGCAGTGCTTTCACAGGGATTTCCTACAATGAGCAGTTCTTC. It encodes CSAFTGISYNEQFF.

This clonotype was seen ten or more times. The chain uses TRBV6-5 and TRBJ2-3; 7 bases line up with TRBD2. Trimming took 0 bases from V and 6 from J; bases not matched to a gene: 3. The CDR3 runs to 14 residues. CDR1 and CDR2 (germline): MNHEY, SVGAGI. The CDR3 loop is CASSYSTSRDTQYF. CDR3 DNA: TGTGCCAGCAGTTACTCGACTAGCAGGGATACGCAGTATTTT.

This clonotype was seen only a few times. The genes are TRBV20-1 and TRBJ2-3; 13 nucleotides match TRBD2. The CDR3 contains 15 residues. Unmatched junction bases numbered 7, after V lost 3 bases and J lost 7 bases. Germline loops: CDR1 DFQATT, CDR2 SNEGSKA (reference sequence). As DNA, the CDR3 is TGCAGTGCTAGGGGGACTAGCGGGGAAGCTAATACGCAGTATTTT. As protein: CSARGTSGEANTQYF.

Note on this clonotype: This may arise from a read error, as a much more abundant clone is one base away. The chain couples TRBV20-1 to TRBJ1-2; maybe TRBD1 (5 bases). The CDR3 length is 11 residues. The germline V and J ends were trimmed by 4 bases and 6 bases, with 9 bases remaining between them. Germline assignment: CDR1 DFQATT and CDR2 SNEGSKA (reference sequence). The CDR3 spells CSANRDHGYTF. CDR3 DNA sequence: TGCAGTGCTAATAGGGACCATGGCTACACCTTC.

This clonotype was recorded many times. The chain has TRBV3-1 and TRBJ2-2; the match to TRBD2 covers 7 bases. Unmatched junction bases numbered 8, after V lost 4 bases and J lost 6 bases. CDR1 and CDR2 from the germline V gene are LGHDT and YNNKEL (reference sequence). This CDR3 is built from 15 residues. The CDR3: CASSPGLEAPGELFF. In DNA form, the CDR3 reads TGTGCCAGCAGCCCCGGACTAGAGGCTCCCGGGGAGCTGTTTTTT.

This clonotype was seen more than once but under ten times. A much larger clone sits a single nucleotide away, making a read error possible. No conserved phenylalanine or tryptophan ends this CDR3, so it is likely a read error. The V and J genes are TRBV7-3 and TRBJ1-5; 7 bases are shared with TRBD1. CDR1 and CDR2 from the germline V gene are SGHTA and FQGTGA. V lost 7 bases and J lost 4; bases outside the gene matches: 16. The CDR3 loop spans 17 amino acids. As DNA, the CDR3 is TGTGCCAGCATAGAACGGGACAGATGGCCATTGAATCAGCCCCAGCATCTT. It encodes CASIERDRWPLNQPQHL.

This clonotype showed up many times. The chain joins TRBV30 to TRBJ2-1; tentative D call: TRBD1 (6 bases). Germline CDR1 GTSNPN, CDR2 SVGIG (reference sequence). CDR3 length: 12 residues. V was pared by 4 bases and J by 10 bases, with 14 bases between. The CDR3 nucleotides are TGTGCCTGGAATAGGCAGGGGCTGGAGCAGTTCTTC. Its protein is CAWNRQGLEQFF.

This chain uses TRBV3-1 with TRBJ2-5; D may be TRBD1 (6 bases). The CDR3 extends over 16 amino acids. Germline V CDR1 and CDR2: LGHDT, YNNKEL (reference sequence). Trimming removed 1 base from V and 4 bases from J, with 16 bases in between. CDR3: CASSQAKTGLAETQYF. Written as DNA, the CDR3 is TGTGCCAGCAGCCAAGCCAAGACAGGATTGGCAGAGACCCAGTACTTC.

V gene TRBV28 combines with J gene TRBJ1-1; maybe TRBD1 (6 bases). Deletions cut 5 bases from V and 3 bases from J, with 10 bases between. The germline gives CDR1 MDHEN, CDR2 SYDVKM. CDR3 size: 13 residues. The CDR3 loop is CASSEAGDTEAFF. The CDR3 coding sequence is TGTGCCAGCAGTGAGGCAGGGGACACTGAAGCTTTCTTT.

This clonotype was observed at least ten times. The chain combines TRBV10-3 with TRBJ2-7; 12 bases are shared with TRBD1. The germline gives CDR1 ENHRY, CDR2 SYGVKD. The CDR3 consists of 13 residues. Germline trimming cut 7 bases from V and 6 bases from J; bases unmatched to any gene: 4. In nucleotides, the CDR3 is TGTGCCATCACCGGGACAGGGGGCTCCGAGCAGTACTTC. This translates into CAITGTGGSEQYF.

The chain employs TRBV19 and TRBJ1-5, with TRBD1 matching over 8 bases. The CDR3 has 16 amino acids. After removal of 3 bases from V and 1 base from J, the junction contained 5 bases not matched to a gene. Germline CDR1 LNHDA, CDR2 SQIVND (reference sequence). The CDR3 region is CASSIRTGMSNQPQHF. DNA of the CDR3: TGTGCCAGTAGTATCAGGACAGGGATGAGCAATCAGCCCCAGCATTTT.

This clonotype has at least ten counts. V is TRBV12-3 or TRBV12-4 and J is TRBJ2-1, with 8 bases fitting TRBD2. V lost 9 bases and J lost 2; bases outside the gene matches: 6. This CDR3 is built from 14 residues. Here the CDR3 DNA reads TGTGCCAGTGGTATAGCGGGGACCTACAATGAGCAGTTCTTC. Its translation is CASGIAGTYNEQFF.

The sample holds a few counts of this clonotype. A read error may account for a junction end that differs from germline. As DNA, the CDR3 is TGTGCCTGGGGTGTTAATGTGGAGACTGAAGCTTTCTTT. Its protein product is CAWGVNVETEAFF. This sequence joins TRBV30 and TRBJ1-1; D uncertain. The CDR3 spans 13 residues. Germline V gene lookup returns CDR1 GTSNPN and CDR2 SVGIG (reference sequence).

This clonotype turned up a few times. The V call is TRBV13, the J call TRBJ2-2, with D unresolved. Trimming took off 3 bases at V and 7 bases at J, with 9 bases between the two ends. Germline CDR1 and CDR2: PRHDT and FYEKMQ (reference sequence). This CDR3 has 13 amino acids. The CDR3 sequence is CASSFRVVGELFF. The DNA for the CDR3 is TGTGCCAGCAGCTTTAGAGTTGTCGGGGAGCTGTTTTTT.

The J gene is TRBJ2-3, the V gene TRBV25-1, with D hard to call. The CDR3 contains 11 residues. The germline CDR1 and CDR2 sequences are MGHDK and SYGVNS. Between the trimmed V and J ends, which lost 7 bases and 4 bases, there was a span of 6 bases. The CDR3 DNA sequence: TGTGCCAGCAAATCCGCAGATACGCAGTATTTT. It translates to CASKSADTQYF.